The 23 T cell receptor beta chains listed next were all sequenced from one sample in a study of cytomegalovirus exposure and HLA in healthy donors. Use of 60 Vbeta and 13 Jbeta primers characterized the PCR. Profiling relied on immunoSEQ multiplex PCR, and the TCRdb table lists in-frame clones only, not all of them. The sample has fewer than 200,000 clones; roughly 80% are singletons. Sequenced input: PBMCs. These receptors were collected from a woman younger than 45 in good health and CMV-seropositive.

The chain couples TRBV4-2 to TRBJ2-2; 7 bases line up with TRBD2. V shed 3 bases, J shed 3 bases, and the junction held 10 bases outside the gene matches. The CDR3 length is 17 residues. Germline V gene data show CDR1 as LGHNA and CDR2 as YNFKEQ. The CDR3 DNA sequence: TGTGCCAGCAGCCACGACAGCCGGGGGAGGGACACCGGGGAGCTGTTTTTT. Its protein is CASSHDSRGRDTGELFF.

The V gene is TRBV6-1, the J gene TRBJ1-2, with D possibly matching TRBD1 (6 bases). CDR3 size: 16 residues. The germline V gene encodes CDR1 MNHNS and CDR2 SASEGT. Trimming stripped 3 bases from V and 4 bases from J, with 18 bases between. DNA of the CDR3: TGTGCCAGCAGTGATCGAGGGGGGGCGGAGAGCTATGGCTACACCTTC. Protein: CASSDRGGAESYGYTF.

The rearrangement joins TRBV21-1 to TRBJ2-7; the D segment call TRBD2 is taken from the table without a DNA check. TRBV21-1 is deemed a pseudogene. This CDR3 has 19 residues. The CDR3 loop reads CASSKALFLLAGGLCEQYF. CDR3 in DNA: TGTGCCAGCAGCAAAGCGCTTTTCTTACTAGCGGGGGGGCTCTGCGAGCAGTACTTC.

In its sample, this clone was seen once. The chain combines TRBV13 with TRBJ1-3; D is unclear. With 0 bases removed from V and 0 bases from J, the gap between germline ends came to 6 bases. There are 15 residues in the CDR3. The germline V gene has CDR1 PRHDT and CDR2 FYEKMQ (reference sequence). The DNA for the CDR3 is TGTGCCAGCAGCTTAGGTCTTCTCTCTGGAAACACCATATATTTT. Residues: CASSLGLLSGNTIYF.

The gene calls are TRBV27 and TRBJ1-2; 11 bases are shared with TRBD1. With 6 bases clipped from V and 5 bases from J, the junction kept 8 bases outside the gene matches. Germline V gives CDR1 MNHEY, CDR2 SMNVEV (reference sequence). The CDR3 is 15 residues long. The CDR3 is CASRGTGGLVYGYTF. CDR3 DNA: TGTGCCAGCAGGGGGACAGGGGGTCTTGTGTATGGCTACACCTTC.

This chain joins TRBV9 and TRBJ2-1, with unresolved D. CDR3 size: 14 residues. The V gene's germline CDR1 is SGDLS and CDR2 YYNGEE. The V gene lost 4 bases and the J gene lost 4 bases, with 12 bases spanning the gap. CDR3 in DNA: TGTGCCAGCAGCCCATCCGTAGCTTACAATGAGCAGTTCTTC. Translation: CASSPSVAYNEQFF.

The chain is built from TRBV11-2 and TRBJ1-6, with D perhaps matching TRBD1 (5 bases). Germline V gene lookup returns CDR1 SGHAT and CDR2 FQNNGV. The CDR3 length is 13 residues. V was cut by 5 bases and J by 9 bases, with 11 bases left in between. CDR3 amino acids: CASSPRGISPLHF. CDR3 sequence (DNA): TGTGCCAGCAGCCCCCGGGGGATTTCACCCCTCCACTTT.

This clone was observed a few times. V and J are TRBV7-3 and TRBJ1-1, with D tentatively TRBD1 (5 bases). This CDR3 has 14 residues. Looked up from germline, CDR1 is SGHTA and CDR2 is FQGTGA. V was cut by 1 base and J by 4 bases, with 10 bases left in between. CDR3 residues: CASSLRGGSTEAFF. DNA for the CDR3: TGTGCCAGCAGCTTAAGGGGGGGGTCCACTGAAGCTTTCTTT.

The table lists this clone with many counts. This chain joins TRBV6-1 and TRBJ1-4; D might be TRBD1 (5 bases). The V and J ends lost 3 bases and 6 bases respectively, with 11 bases between them. Looked up from germline, CDR1 is MNHNS and CDR2 is SASEGT. CDR3 size: 14 residues. The CDR3 nucleotides are TGTGCCAGCAGTGAGACAGAGGCTTATGAAAAACTGTTTTTT. Protein: CASSETEAYEKLFF.

CDR3 protein: CASSPLQGNSPLHF. DNA for the CDR3: TGTGCCAGCTCACCACTCCAGGGAAATTCACCCCTCCACTTT. The chain links TRBV18 to TRBJ1-6; possibly TRBD1 for D (5 bases). CDR1 and CDR2 from the germline V gene are KGHSH and LQKENI. Trimming shortened V by 1 base and J by 7 bases, and 8 bases separated the two germline ends. The CDR3 loop spans 14 amino acids.

This chain links TRBV9 with TRBJ1-2; TRBD1 aligns across 8 bases. The CDR3 spans 15 residues. The germline gives CDR1 SGDLS, CDR2 YYNGEE. Trimming removed 4 bases from V and 5 bases from J; junction bases left unmatched: 10. CDR3 residues: CASSPRGGQEYGYTF. CDR3 DNA: TGTGCCAGCAGCCCAAGGGGGGGACAGGAATATGGCTACACCTTC.

This clone is a singleton in its sample. This chain joins TRBV15 and TRBJ1-2, with 9 nucleotides matching TRBD1. This CDR3 is 15 amino acids long. The germline gives CDR1 LNHNV, CDR2 YYDKDF (reference sequence). V was pared by 4 bases and J by 6 bases, with 9 bases of the junction left unmatched. Here the CDR3 reads CATSKYQDRGDGYTF. The CDR3 coding sequence is TGTGCCACCAGCAAGTACCAGGACAGGGGCGATGGCTACACCTTC.

V is TRBV5-1 and J is TRBJ1-2; D gene ambiguous. Trimming removed 2 bases at V and 1 base at J, with 6 bases between. The germline CDR1 and CDR2 sequences are SGHRS and YFSETQ. The CDR3 has 13 residues. The CDR3 loop reads CASSFGSNYGYTF. The DNA for the CDR3 is TGCGCCAGCAGCTTTGGGAGTAACTATGGCTACACCTTC. Looking up the rest from reference TRBV5-1 and TRBJ1-2 gives the full variable domain: KAGVTQTPRYLIKTRGQQVTLSCSPISGHRSVSWYQQTPGQGLQFLFEYFSETQRNKGNFPGRFSGRQFSNSRSEMNVSTLELGDSALYLCASSFGSNYGYTFGSGTRLTVV.

The rearrangement uses TRBV6-6 and TRBJ1-1; no clear D gene. The ends were cut back, 6 bases at V and 3 bases at J, with 8 bases in the middle. The length of the CDR3 is 12 residues. CDR1 MNHNY and CDR2 SVGAGI come from the germline V gene (reference sequence). The CDR3 loop reads CASRVTDTEAFF. For the CDR3, the DNA is TGTGCCAGCAGGGTGACTGACACTGAAGCTTTCTTT.

V is TRBV5-4 and J is TRBJ1-2; 7 bases are shared with TRBD1. Trimming at V came to 3 bases and at J to 3 bases, leaving 11 bases not matched to a gene. In germline, CDR1 is SGHNT, CDR2 YYREEE (reference sequence). The CDR3 runs 16 residues. The CDR3 here is CASSSRDREVDYGYTF. As DNA, the CDR3 is TGTGCCAGCAGCTCACGAGACAGGGAAGTTGACTATGGCTACACCTTC. Full variable domain (remainder filled in from reference TRBV5-4 and TRBJ1-2): ETGVTQSPTHLIKTRGQQVTLRCSSQSGHNTVSWYQQALGQGPQFIFQYYREEENGRGNFPPRFSGLQFPNYSSELNVNALELDDSALYLCASSSRDREVDYGYTFGSGTRLTVV.

The chain links TRBV6-1 to TRBJ1-4; TRBD1 matches at 7 bases. This CDR3 has 15 amino acids. The junction had 8 bases not matched to a gene; V was cut back by 5 bases and J by 5 bases. Germline-derived CDR1 and CDR2 are MNHNS and SASEGT. CDR3 region: CASSPWDSKNEKLFF. The CDR3 DNA reads TGTGCCAGCAGTCCTTGGGACAGCAAAAATGAAAAACTGTTTTTT.

The rearrangement joins TRBV5-6 to TRBJ2-5, with D maybe TRBD2 (6 bases). Germline values: CDR1 SGHDT, CDR2 YYEEEE. V lost 5 bases and J lost 5, with 19 bases in between. CDR3 length: 15 residues. CDR3 residues: CASSSPGGGGETQYF. CDR3 bases: TGTGCCAGCAGTTCCCCTGGGGGAGGAGGGGAGACCCAGTACTTC. The whole variable domain, filled in from reference TRBV5-6 and TRBJ2-5, reads DAGVTQSPTHLIKTRGQQVTLRCSPKSGHDTVSWYQQALGQGPQFIFQYYEEEERQRGNFPDRFSGHQFPNYSSELNVNALLLGDSALYLCASSSPGGGGETQYFGPGTRLLVL.

This clone was observed a few times. CDR3 in amino acids: CASSLESSGGDPTDTQYF. CDR3 bases: TGTGCCAGCAGCTTAGAGAGTTCAGGGGGCGATCCCACAGATACGCAGTATTTT. The genes are TRBV11-2 and TRBJ2-3; 8 bases align to TRBD1. The germline CDR1 and CDR2 sequences are SGHAT and FQNNGV. V gave up 0 bases and J gave up 2 bases; unmatched junction bases: 10. The CDR3 has 18 residues.

This clone was observed a handful of times. The chain couples TRBV6-1 to TRBJ2-5; D unresolved. From germline, CDR1 is MNHNS and CDR2 SASEGT. The CDR3 is made up of 14 amino acids. With 1 base removed from V and 0 bases from J, the gap between germline ends came to 6 bases. DNA for the CDR3: TGTGCCAGCAGTGAAGGGCCTTACCAAGAGACCCAGTACTTC. Encoded protein: CASSEGPYQETQYF.

The J gene is TRBJ1-1, the V gene TRBV6-1; D gene uncertain. The V and J ends lost 7 bases and 3 bases respectively, with 12 bases between them. The CDR3 is 13 amino acids. Germline loops: CDR1 MNHNS, CDR2 SASEGT. CDR3 DNA: TGTGCCAGCACTCGACCCCAGGACACTGAAGCTTTCTTT. This sequence encodes CASTRPQDTEAFF.

This chain joins TRBV5-1 and TRBJ2-3; 12 nucleotides line up with TRBD2. The CDR3 consists of 17 residues. J gave up 2 bases and V 3 bases, and 7 bases lay outside the gene matches. Germline V gene data show CDR1 as SGHRS and CDR2 as YFSETQ. CDR3 nucleotides: TGCGCCAGCAGCTACCCAGGACTAGCGGGGCCCACAGATACGCAGTATTTT. Amino acid sequence: CASSYPGLAGPTDTQYF.

The rearrangement joins TRBV2 to TRBJ2-7, with TRBD2 matching over 16 bases. Germline CDR1 reads SNHLY; CDR2 reads FYNNEI. J gave up 4 bases and V 4 bases, and 13 bases lay outside the gene matches. This CDR3 comprises 19 residues. The CDR3 is CASSGSFGGLAGGRYEQYF. The CDR3 DNA reads as TGTGCCAGCAGTGGAAGTTTCGGGGGACTAGCGGGGGGGCGGTACGAGCAGTACTTC.

The V and J genes are TRBV25-1 and TRBJ1-3; 7 bases match TRBD1. The CDR3 contains 15 residues. The trim removed 2 bases at V and 4 bases at J, leaving 5 bases unmatched. Germline CDR1 is MGHDK and CDR2 is SYGVNS. Here the CDR3 reads CASSEDRAYGNTIYF. As DNA, the CDR3 is TGTGCCAGCAGTGAAGACAGGGCCTACGGAAACACCATATATTTT. The whole variable domain, remainder taken from reference TRBV25-1 and TRBJ1-3, is EADIYQTPRYLVIGTGKKITLECSQTMGHDKMYWYQQDPGMELHLIHYSYGVNSTEKGDLSSESTVSRIRTEHFPLTLESARPSHTSQYLCASSEDRAYGNTIYFGEGSWLTVV.